Each of the 2 T cell receptor beta chains below was sequenced from the same sample in a study of OX40 agonist ivuxolimab in advanced cancers. Data came from immunoSEQ multiplex PCR; TCRdb stores just in-frame clones and leaves some out. There are approximately 81,000 clones in the sample; around 86% occur only once, and around 0.94% lies in the top ten. The source was CD4+ or CD8+ T cells sorted from blood, collected in a trial of the OX40 agonist ivuxolimab. Source of these receptors: an adult with an advanced solid tumor such as melanoma, head and neck, liver or kidney cancer.

The V call is TRBV6-1, the J call TRBJ2-1, with unresolved D. The CDR3 loop spans 15 amino acids. Trimming removed 5 bases at V and 5 bases at J, with 16 bases between. Germline loops: CDR1 MNHNS, CDR2 SASEGT. CDR3 sequence (DNA): TGTGCCAGCAGTCACGACTCTGGAGCGAACAATGAGCAGTTCTTC. This codes for CASSHDSGANNEQFF.

The chain recombines TRBV4-1 with TRBJ2-1, with TRBD1 identical over 8 bases. The CDR3 consists of 16 residues. V shed 2 bases, J shed 7 bases, and the junction held 10 bases outside the gene matches. CDR1 is MGHRA, CDR2 YSYEKL, per germline. CDR3 in DNA: TGCGCCAGCAGCCAAAGGAAAGGACAGGGTAGGAATGAGCAGTTCTTC. This gives the protein CASSQRKGQGRNEQFF.